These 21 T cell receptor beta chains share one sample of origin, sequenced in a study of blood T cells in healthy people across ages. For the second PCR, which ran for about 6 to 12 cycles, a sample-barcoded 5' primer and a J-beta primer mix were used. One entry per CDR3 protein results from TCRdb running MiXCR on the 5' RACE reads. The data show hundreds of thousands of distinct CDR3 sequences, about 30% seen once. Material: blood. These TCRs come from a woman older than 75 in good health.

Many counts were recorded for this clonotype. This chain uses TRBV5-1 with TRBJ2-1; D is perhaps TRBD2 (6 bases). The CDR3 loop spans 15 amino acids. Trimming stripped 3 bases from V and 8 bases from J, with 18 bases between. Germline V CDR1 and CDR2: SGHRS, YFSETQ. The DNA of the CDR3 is TGCGCCAGCAGCTGGGGGACTCGATCAGAGGATGAGCAGTTCTTC. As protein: CASSWGTRSEDEQFF.

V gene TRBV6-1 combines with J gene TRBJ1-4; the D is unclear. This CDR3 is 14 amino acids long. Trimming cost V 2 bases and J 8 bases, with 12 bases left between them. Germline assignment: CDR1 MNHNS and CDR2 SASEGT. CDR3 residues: CASSERGPREKLFF. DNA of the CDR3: TGTGCCAGCAGTGAAAGAGGGCCCAGGGAAAAACTGTTTTTT.

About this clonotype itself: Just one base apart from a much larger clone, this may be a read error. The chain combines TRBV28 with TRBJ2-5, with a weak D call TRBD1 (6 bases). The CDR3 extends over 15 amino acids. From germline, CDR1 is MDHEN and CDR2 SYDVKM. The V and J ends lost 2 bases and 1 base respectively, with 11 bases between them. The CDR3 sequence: CASSLRQAGQETQYF. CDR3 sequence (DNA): TGTGCCAGCAGTTTAAGACAGGCTGGCCAAGAGACCCAGTACTTC.

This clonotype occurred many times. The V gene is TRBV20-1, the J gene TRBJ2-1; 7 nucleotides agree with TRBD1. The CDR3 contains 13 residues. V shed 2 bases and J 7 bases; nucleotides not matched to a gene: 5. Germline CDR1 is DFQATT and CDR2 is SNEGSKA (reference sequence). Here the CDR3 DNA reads TGCAGTGCTAGATCAGACAGGGTTAATGAGCAGTTCTTC. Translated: CSARSDRVNEQFF.

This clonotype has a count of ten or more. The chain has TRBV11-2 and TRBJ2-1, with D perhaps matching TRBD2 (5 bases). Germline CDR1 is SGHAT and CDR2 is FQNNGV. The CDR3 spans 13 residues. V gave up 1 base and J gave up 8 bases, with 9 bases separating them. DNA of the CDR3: TGTGCCAGCAGCTTAGCTAGCAAGTATGAGCAGTTCTTC. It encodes CASSLASKYEQFF.

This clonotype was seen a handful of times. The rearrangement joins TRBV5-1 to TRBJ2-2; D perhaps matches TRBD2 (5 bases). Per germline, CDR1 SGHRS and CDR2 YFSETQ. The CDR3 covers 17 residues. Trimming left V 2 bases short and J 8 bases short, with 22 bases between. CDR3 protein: CASSFLPPDLGGGELFF. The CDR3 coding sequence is TGCGCCAGCAGCTTTCTACCTCCGGACCTCGGAGGTGGGGAGCTGTTTTTT.

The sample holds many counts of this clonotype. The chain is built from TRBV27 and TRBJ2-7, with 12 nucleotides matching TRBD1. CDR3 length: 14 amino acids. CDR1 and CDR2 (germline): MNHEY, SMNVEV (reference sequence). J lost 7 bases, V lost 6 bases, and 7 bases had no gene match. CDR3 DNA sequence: TGTGCCAGCAGGACGGGACAGGGGGCAAGGGAGCAGTACTTC. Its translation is CASRTGQGAREQYF.

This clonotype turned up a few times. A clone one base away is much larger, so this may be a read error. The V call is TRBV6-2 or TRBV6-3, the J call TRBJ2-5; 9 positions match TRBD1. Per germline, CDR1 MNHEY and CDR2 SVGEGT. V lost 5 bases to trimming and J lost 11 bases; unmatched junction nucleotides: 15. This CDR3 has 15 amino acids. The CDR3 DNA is TGTGCCAGCAGTCGAACCGGGACAGGGTGGAATGAGCAGTACTTC. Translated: CASSRTGTGWNEQYF.

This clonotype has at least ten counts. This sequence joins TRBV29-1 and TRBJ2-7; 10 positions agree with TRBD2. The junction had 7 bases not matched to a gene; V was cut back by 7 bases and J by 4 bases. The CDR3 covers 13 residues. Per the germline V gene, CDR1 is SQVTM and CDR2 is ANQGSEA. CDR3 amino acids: CSGLSGGEYEQYF. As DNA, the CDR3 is TGCAGCGGACTGAGCGGGGGGGAGTACGAGCAGTACTTC.

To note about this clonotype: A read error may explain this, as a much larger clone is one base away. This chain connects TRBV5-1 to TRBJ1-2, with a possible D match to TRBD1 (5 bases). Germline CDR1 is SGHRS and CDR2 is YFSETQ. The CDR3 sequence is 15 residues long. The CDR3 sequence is CASGLAVGDGYGYTF. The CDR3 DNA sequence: TGCGCCAGCGGCTTGGCTGTAGGGGATGGCTATGGCTACACCTTC.

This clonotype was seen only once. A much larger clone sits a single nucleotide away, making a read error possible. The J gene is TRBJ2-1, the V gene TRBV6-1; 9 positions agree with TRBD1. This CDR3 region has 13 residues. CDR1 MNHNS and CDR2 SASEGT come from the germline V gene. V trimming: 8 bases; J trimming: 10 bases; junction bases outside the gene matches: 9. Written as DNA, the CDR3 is TGTGCCAGCTTAAGGGACAGGGTAGGGGAGCAGTTCTTC. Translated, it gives CASLRDRVGEQFF.

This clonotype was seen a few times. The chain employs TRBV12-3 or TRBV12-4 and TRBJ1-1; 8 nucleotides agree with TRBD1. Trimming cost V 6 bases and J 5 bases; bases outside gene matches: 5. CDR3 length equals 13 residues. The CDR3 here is CASSNRDRTEAFF. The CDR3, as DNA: TGTGCCAGCAGCAACAGGGACAGGACTGAAGCTTTCTTT.

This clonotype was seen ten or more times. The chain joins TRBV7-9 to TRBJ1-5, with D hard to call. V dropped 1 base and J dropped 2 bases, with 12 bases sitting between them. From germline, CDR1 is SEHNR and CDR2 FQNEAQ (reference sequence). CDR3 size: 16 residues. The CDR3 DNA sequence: TGTGCCAGCAGCTTAGTCGGCCCCGGGGGCAATCAGCCCCAGCATTTT. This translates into CASSLVGPGGNQPQHF.

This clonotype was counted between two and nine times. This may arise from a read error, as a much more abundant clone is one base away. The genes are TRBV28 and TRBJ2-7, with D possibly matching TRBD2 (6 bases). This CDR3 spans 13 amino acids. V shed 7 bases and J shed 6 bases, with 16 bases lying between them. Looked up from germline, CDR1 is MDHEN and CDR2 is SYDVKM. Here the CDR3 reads CASNRVWEVEQYV. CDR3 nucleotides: TGTGCCAGCAACCGAGTTTGGGAGGTCGAGCAGTACGTC.

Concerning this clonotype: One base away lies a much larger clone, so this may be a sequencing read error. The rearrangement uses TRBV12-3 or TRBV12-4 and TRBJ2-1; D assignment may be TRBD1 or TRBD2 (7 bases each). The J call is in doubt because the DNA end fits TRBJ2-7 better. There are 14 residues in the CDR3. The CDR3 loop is CASSYQGGRNEQYF. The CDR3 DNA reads TGTGCCAGCAGTTATCAGGGGGGGAGGAATGAGCAGTACTTC.

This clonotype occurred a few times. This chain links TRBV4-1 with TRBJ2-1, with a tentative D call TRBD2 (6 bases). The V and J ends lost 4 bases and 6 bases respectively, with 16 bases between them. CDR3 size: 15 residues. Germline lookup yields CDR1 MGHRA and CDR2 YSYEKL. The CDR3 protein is CASSLNGRDCNEQFF. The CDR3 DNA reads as TGCGCCAGCAGCCTTAACGGGCGGGACTGCAATGAGCAGTTCTTC.

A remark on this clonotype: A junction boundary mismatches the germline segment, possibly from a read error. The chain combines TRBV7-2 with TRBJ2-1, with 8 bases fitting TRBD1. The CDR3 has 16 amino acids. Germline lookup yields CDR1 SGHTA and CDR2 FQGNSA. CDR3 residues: CASSLATGGSYNEQDF. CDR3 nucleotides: TGTGCCAGCAGCTTGGCAACAGGGGGTTCTTACAATGAGCAGGACTTC. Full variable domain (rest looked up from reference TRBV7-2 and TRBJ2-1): GAGVSQSPSNKVTEKGKDVELRCDPISGHTALYWYRQSLGQGLEFLIYFQGNSAPDKSGLPSDRFSAERTGGSVSTLTIQRTQQEDSAVYLCASSLATGGSYNEQDFGPGTRLTVL.

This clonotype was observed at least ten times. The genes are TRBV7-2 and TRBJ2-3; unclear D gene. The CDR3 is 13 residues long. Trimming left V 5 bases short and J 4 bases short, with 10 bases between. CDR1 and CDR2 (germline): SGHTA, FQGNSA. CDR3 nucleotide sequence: TGTGCCAGCAGCCTTGACTCGCCAGATACGCAGTATTTT. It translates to CASSLDSPDTQYF.

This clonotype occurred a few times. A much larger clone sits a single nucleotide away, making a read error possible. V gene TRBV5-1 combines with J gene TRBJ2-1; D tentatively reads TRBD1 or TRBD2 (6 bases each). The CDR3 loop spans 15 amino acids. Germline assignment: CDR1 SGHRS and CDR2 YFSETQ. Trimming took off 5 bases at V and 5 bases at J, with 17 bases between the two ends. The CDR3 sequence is CASSPGGRSHNEQFF. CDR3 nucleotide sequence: TGCGCCAGCAGTCCCGGGGGCCGTTCCCACAATGAGCAGTTCTTC. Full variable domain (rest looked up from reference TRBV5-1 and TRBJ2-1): KAGVTQTPRYLIKTRGQQVTLSCSPISGHRSVSWYQQTPGQGLQFLFEYFSETQRNKGNFPGRFSGRQFSNSRSEMNVSTLELGDSALYLCASSPGGRSHNEQFFGPGTRLTVL.

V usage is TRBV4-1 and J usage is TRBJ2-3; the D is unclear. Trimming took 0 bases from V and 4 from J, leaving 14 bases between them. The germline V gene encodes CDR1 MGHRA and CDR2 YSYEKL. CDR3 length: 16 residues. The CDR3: CASSQDNWIDPDTQYF. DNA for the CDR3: TGCGCCAGCAGCCAAGACAACTGGATTGATCCAGATACGCAGTATTTT.

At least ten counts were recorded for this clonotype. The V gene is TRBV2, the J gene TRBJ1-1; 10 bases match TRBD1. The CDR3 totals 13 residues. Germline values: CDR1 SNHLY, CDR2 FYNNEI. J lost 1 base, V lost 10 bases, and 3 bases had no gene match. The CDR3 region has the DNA TGTGCCAAGGACAGGGGGGGGAACACTGAAGCTTTCTTT. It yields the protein CAKDRGGNTEAFF.